This T cell receptor beta chain was captured by sequencing in a study of cytomegalovirus exposure and HLA in healthy donors. General study findings and limits: According to a later analysis, most TCR beta chains associated with CMV appeared HLA-restricted. At a 0.05 false discovery rate, a later analysis found approximately 17,000 TCR beta sequences to be associated with HLA alleles.

The PCR used 60 Vbeta and 13 Jbeta primers. TCRdb keeps only in-frame clones here, not all; method: immunoSEQ multiplex PCR. The sample has roughly 130,000 clones; around 90% are singletons. Trimming left V 3 bases short and J 0 bases short, with 12 bases between. The length of the CDR3 is 15 residues. CDR1 SGHRS and CDR2 YFSETQ come from the germline V gene. As to this clone: Its antigen is currently unknown.

The rearrangement links TRBV5-1 to TRBJ1-1; perhaps TRBD1 as D (5 bases). The sample was PBMCs. The sequence was collected from a middle-aged woman in good health and CMV-seronegative. The CDR3 region is CASSSLSGMNTEAFF. DNA for the CDR3: TGCGCCAGCAGCTCCTTATCAGGGATGAACACTGAAGCTTTCTTT.